The TCR beta chain described here comes from a study of T cells in Graves' hyperthyroidism and ophthalmopathy. General observations from the study: With a median lead of 6.5 months before onset, the model predicted ophthalmopathy. Also found in blood were most expanded thyroid clonotypes above 0.001.

Germline CDR1 and CDR2: LNHDA and SQIVND (reference sequence). The CDR3 covers 13 residues. Trimming took 8 bases from V and 5 from J, leaving 15 bases between them. There were TCR beta CDR3 regions amplified from RNA transcripts. TCR CDR3 underwent first-round RT-PCR with the HTBI primer set. MiXCR, applied by TCRdb to the multiplex PCR reads, yields one record per CDR3 protein. The sample contains 690,000 or so distinct CDR3 sequences, approximately 18% of which appear only once. This clonotype was counted between two and nine times. Its antigen is unknown. The patients, who ranged from 18 to 65 in age, presented with newly diagnosed hyperthyroidism lasting under 2 months.

This receptor was obtained from a woman aged 50 to 60 with Graves' hyperthyroidism that later progressed to Graves' ophthalmopathy. V gene TRBV19 combines with J gene TRBJ2-5; a possible D gene is TRBD1 (5 bases). The source material was blood. The CDR3 here is CASSDTGLETQYF. The CDR3 DNA is TGTGCCAGTTCCGACACAGGTTTGGAGACCCAGTACTTC.